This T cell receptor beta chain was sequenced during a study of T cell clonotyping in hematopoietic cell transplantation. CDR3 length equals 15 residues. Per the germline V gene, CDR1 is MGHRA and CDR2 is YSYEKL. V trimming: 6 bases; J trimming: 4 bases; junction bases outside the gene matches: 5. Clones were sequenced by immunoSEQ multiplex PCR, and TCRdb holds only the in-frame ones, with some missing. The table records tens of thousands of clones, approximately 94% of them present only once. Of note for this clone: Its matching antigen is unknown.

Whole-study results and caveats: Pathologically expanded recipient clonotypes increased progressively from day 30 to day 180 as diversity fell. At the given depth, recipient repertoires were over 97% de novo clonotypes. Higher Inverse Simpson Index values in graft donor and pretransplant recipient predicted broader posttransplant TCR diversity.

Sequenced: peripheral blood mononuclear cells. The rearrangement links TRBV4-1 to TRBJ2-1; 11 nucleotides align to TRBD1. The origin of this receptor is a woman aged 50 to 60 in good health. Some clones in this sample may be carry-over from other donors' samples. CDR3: CASRPGQGAYNEQFF. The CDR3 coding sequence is TGCGCCAGCAGGCCCGGACAGGGGGCATACAATGAGCAGTTCTTC.